Listed below are T cell receptor beta chains from one sample, sequenced in a study of CD8+ T cells in alopecia areata. Only in-frame clones appear in the TCRdb table, and some are missing; sequencing was by immunoSEQ multiplex PCR. This sample has around 180,000 clones; around three fifths occur once, and the top ten carry approximately 0.97%. The sample here was CD4+ T cells sorted from blood, taken at week 24, from a patient treated with tofacitinib. Receptors were obtained from a human donor with alopecia areata. Each CDR3 is given without its conserved first and last residue.

TRBV7-9	ASSDRGTGTGESPLH
TRBV9	ASSPDPGTSGGGTQY
TRBV5-6	ASSLGPGINQPQH
TRBV6-5	ASSYGTGGVETQY
TRBV30	AWRGDSDTQY
TRBV27	ASSLNEREGYT
TRBV27	ASRLQGTKLQQPQH
TRBV4-3	ASSQETGTEQY
TRBV5-1	ASSFQDNYGYT
TRBV4-2	ASSTRQGLSLQNSPLH
TRBV6-5	ASRGPSSSAQY
TRBV4-1	ASSQLTGGENYGYT
TRBV15	ATSRGRTAGSYGYT
TRBV7-9	ASSPASYNEQF
TRBV4-3	ASSQDVGQGGLRNTGELF
TRBV5-1	ASSLEPREQF
TRBV30	AWKLTPSGGEETQY
TRBV7-2	ASSFSRGLAGTEQY
TRBV29-1	SVEGRADTQY
TRBV11-2	ASSWRTGANQETQY
TRBV2	ASKTERNTEAF
TRBV29-1	SVGSTGRYEQY
TRBV4-1	ASSQDTGIQGEKLF
TRBV2	ASSEGRGNYGYT
TRBV29-1	SVEPGGGPWGYT
TRBV29-1	SLSRGGVNTEAF
TRBV30	AWSVGRQPQH
TRBV4-3	ASSQAYGGELF
TRBV6-6	ASSLADSPLH
TRBV9	ASSVGDREYYEQY
TRBV27	ASSSVMNTEAF
TRBV7-3	ASSLSGGADTQY
TRBV29-1	SVRLPGTGGGGPQH
TRBV29-1	SVHGEVPF
TRBV25-1	ASSESGTGHSNQPQH
TRBV7-2	ASSFARLNEQY
TRBV11-2	ASSLPKQGAASQQTQY
TRBV7-8	ASSLVLSSYNEQF
TRBV2	ASSLEGAAYEQY
TRBV29-1	SVGTGGSGELF
TRBV29-1	SVARNAEAF
TRBV23-1	ASSPGDRGLHQPQH
TRBV7-2	ASSLRRGAYNEQF
TRBV30	AWSVNRDSAEAF
TRBV10-2	ASSDRTGYEQY